This T cell receptor beta chain was retrieved from a study of regulatory T cells in long-lasting Graves disease. This clonotype was detected many times. CDR1 and CDR2 from the germline V gene are SGHRS and YFSETQ. This CDR3 region has 15 residues. V trimming: 2 bases; J trimming: 2 bases; junction bases outside the gene matches: 3. The TCR beta library used iRepertoire HTBI primers with Arm-PCR amplification of CDR3. TCRdb reprocessed the multiplex PCR reads with MiXCR, giving one entry per CDR3 protein. The repertoire holds more than 400,000 distinct CDR3 sequences, around 15% seen once, with around 11% in the top ten. Time point described: newly diagnosed GD, antithyroid drugs for less than 3 months. The TCR library was made from RNA extracted from PBMCs. These data also featured in a second study, about T cells in Graves' hyperthyroidism and ophthalmopathy. From that second work: With the HTBI primer set, the TCR CDR3 went through a first round of RT-PCR. Most thyroid clonotypes with frequency above 0.001 were detected in blood.

The sequencing here drew on peripheral blood mononuclear cells (PBMCs), taken at new diagnosis, from a patient treated with antithyroid drugs. This TCR derives from a woman aged 25 to 39 with Graves disease. V and J are TRBV5-1 and TRBJ2-3, with TRBD2 identical over 9 bases. CDR3 nucleotides: TGCGCCAGCAGCTTAAGCGGGGGGACCACAGATACGCAGTATTTT. It is translated as CASSLSGGTTDTQYF.